The 11 T cell receptor beta chains given below trace back to one sample, sequenced in a study of post-analysis software for immune sequencing data. TCR beta cDNA libraries had unique molecular identifiers. TCRdb re-analysed the PCR reads in MiXCR, keeping a single row per CDR3 protein. Of fewer than 900,000 distinct CDR3 sequences in the sample, 40% to 55% were seen once. The antigens for these receptors are not known. The study, taken as a whole, reports: Patients had higher frequencies than controls of roughly 5 TRBV segments, including TRBV5-6, TRBV5-1 and TRBV20-1.

Sequenced material: blood. The origin of the receptors is a girl aged 10-17 years with multiple sclerosis.

Only a few counts were recorded for this clonotype. The chain carries TRBV5-1 and TRBJ2-3; D call uncertain. The V end was cut by 0 bases, the J end by 4 bases, with 6 bases between. The germline V gene has CDR1 SGHRS and CDR2 YFSETQ. CDR3 length: 13 amino acids. Here the CDR3 reads CASSLETSDTQYF. The CDR3 bases are TGCGCCAGCAGCTTGGAGACCTCAGATACGCAGTATTTT.

The chain links TRBV20-1 to TRBJ2-3, with 7 bases aligning to TRBD2. Germline V gene lookup returns CDR1 DFQATT and CDR2 SNEGSKA (reference sequence). The CDR3 loop spans 15 amino acids. The junction had 6 bases not matched to a gene; V was cut back by 1 base and J by 2 bases. CDR3 DNA: TGCAGTGCTAGAGCCATAGCGGGCCTCACAGATACGCAGTATTTT. Encoded protein: CSARAIAGLTDTQYF.

This clonotype was found a few times. The DNA for the CDR3 is TGCAGTCCTGGTCTCCAGATCCTTCGCACAGATACGCAGTATTTT. Protein product: CSPGLQILRTDTQYF. The gene calls are TRBV20-1 and TRBJ2-3; no clear D gene. Germline loops: CDR1 DFQATT, CDR2 SNEGSKA (reference sequence). Trimming stripped 8 bases from V and 1 base from J, with 19 bases between. The CDR3 length is 15 residues.

V and J are TRBV4-2 and TRBJ2-1; D gene ambiguous. Germline lookup yields CDR1 LGHNA and CDR2 YNFKEQ. There are 16 residues in the CDR3. V lost 0 bases and J lost 6, with 15 bases in between. The CDR3 coding sequence is TGTGCCAGCAGCCAAGAGGCCGCGAATGTCCTCAATGAGCAGTTCTTC. It yields the protein CASSQEAANVLNEQFF.

The chain couples TRBV28 to TRBJ2-1; maybe TRBD2 (5 bases). This CDR3 spans 12 amino acids. Trimming removed 3 bases from V and 8 bases from J, with 8 bases in between. CDR1 and CDR2 from the germline V gene are MDHEN and SYDVKM. The DNA of the CDR3 is TGTGCCAGCAGTTTCCGACTATATGAGCAGTTCTTC. It specifies CASSFRLYEQFF.

The CDR3 DNA reads TGTGCCACACAAGACCGGCGCCAAGGGGATACGCAGTATTTT. Amino acids: CATQDRRQGDTQYF. The chain uses TRBV24-1 and TRBJ2-3; D is ambiguous. CDR1 is KGHDR and CDR2 is SFDVKD in the germline V gene. This CDR3 comprises 14 residues. V was clipped by 10 bases and J by 6 bases, with 19 bases between them.

This clonotype was found once. The V call is TRBV4-2, the J call TRBJ2-1; 7 nucleotides line up with TRBD2. Germline V gene data show CDR1 as LGHNA and CDR2 as YNFKEQ. V was pared by 1 base and J by 5 bases, with 2 bases of the junction left unmatched. The CDR3 is 14 residues long. CDR3 loop: CASSQVRGNNEQFF. Here the CDR3 DNA reads TGTGCCAGCAGCCAAGTGCGGGGGAACAATGAGCAGTTCTTC.

The chain recombines TRBV7-8 with TRBJ1-5, with a tentative D call TRBD1 (5 bases). Germline V gene sequence: CDR1 SGHVS, CDR2 FQNEAQ. Trimming left V 5 bases short and J 6 bases short, with 20 bases between. This CDR3 has 16 residues. The CDR3: CASSPREGVGVQPQHF. CDR3 DNA: TGTGCCAGCAGCCCTAGGGAAGGGGTAGGGGTTCAGCCCCAGCATTTT.

In its sample, this clonotype was seen a few times. The V and J genes are TRBV29-1 and TRBJ1-1, with D unresolved. The germline V gene encodes CDR1 SQVTM and CDR2 ANQGSEA. V was trimmed by 4 bases and J by 1 base, leaving 13 bases between them. This CDR3 spans 14 amino acids. CDR3 DNA sequence: TGCAGCGTTGTTGTCTCTTCCAGGAACACTGAAGCTTTCTTT. Translation: CSVVVSSRNTEAFF.

This chain connects TRBV20-1 to TRBJ2-2; 7 bases fit TRBD1. CDR3 length: 13 residues. V trimming: 8 bases; J trimming: 0 bases; junction bases outside the gene matches: 3. In germline, CDR1 is DFQATT, CDR2 SNEGSKA (reference sequence). CDR3 protein: CSTDRSNTGELFF. In nucleotides, the CDR3 is TGCAGTACGGACAGGTCGAACACCGGGGAGCTGTTTTTT.

The chain joins TRBV6-4 to TRBJ2-7; D is undetermined. Germline values: CDR1 MRHNA, CDR2 SNTAGT. Trimming pared 5 bases from V and 7 bases from J, leaving 15 bases between. The CDR3 is 13 amino acids. This CDR3 reads CASSRAPQDEQYF. CDR3 DNA: TGTGCCAGCAGTCGGGCCCCTCAGGATGAGCAGTACTTC.